These T cell receptor beta chains were read from a single sample in a study of regulatory T cells in long-lasting Graves disease. TCRdb independently ran MiXCR on the multiplex PCR reads; one entry per CDR3 protein. The data hold about 470,000 distinct CDR3 sequences, with more than 12% observed a single time. These data also formed part of another study, on T cells in Graves' hyperthyroidism and ophthalmopathy.

Here the sequenced sample was peripheral blood mononuclear cells (PBMCs), taken at new diagnosis, from a patient treated with antithyroid drugs. The receptor set was obtained from a woman in her twenties or thirties with Graves disease. CDR3s include the opening cysteine and the closing phenylalanine or tryptophan. A D gene is named only where the DNA matches it firmly. Rows give clone size only sometimes, using once, few, many, or a class for an expanded clone.

V gene	J gene	clone size	D gene	CDR3 DNA	CDR3 protein
TRBV18	TRBJ2-1	many	NA	TGTGCCAGCTCACCACCCCAGGGAAGGGGCCCCAGCAATGAGCAGTTCTTC	CASSPPQGRGPSNEQFF
TRBV7-3	TRBJ2-5	few	TRBD2	TGTGCCAGCAGCACGGGACTAGCGGCACAAGAGACCCAGTACTTC	CASSTGLAAQETQYF
TRBV11-1	TRBJ2-7	NA	TRBD1	TGTGCCAGCAGCCAGGGACAGGGAATTCGCTACGAGCAGTACTTC	CASSQGQGIRYEQYF
TRBV6-1	TRBJ2-3	many	NA	TGTGCCAGCAGTGCAATTAGGGACGGCACAGATACGCAGTATTTT	CASSAIRDGTDTQYF
TRBV7-3	TRBJ2-3	many	NA	TGTGCCAGCAGCAGAGACGGCGCGACTAGCACAGATACGCAGTATTTT	CASSRDGATSTDTQYF
TRBV5-4	TRBJ2-3	few	TRBD2	TGTGCCAGCAGCTTTACTAGCGGGAGGTATACGCAGTATTTT	CASSFTSGRYTQYF
TRBV20-1	TRBJ2-7	few	TRBD2	TGCAGTGCTGGACTAGCCGCGAATTCCTACGAGCAGTACTTC	CSAGLAANSYEQYF
TRBV18	TRBJ2-5	many	NA	TGTGCCAGCTCACCACAGGGAGAGACCCAGTACTTC	CASSPQGETQYF
TRBV4-1	TRBJ2-1	few	NA	TGCGCCAGCAGCCAGGGGGCGGTGGGAGTTAGCTACAATGAGCAGTTCTTC	CASSQGAVGVSYNEQFF
TRBV27	TRBJ1-2	NA	TRBD1	TGTGCCAGCAGTCTTCTAGGGACAGGGGAGTCTGGCTACACCTTC	CASSLLGTGESGYTF
TRBV12-3/TRBV12-4	TRBJ2-7	many	NA	TGTGCCAGCAATCAGGGGGGAATGGAGCAGTACTTC	CASNQGGMEQYF
TRBV19	TRBJ2-7	NA	NA	TGTGCCAGTAGTCCCTCCCCCGGGACACCTTCCTACGAGCAGTACTTC	CASSPSPGTPSYEQYF
TRBV28	TRBJ1-3	many	TRBD1	TGTGCCAGCACCAAAACAGGGGGTGAAAACACCATATATTTT	CASTKTGGENTIYF
TRBV28	TRBJ2-7	many	TRBD2	TGTGCCAGCGAAGGGACTAGCGAGTACGAGCAGTACTTC	CASEGTSEYEQYF
TRBV5-6	TRBJ2-3	NA	NA	TGTGCCAGCAGGTCTAGAGTTACAAGGGGCCGAACCCCCATCAACACAGATACGCAGTATTTT	CASRSRVTRGRTPINTDTQYF
TRBV7-9	TRBJ2-7	few	NA	TGTGCCAGCAGCTTTGGACGGGACTCCTACGAGCAGTACTTC	CASSFGRDSYEQYF
TRBV6-1	TRBJ2-7	many	TRBD2	TGTGCCAGCAGTGAAGGGCTAGCGGGAGCCCCAATGTACTACGAGCAGTACTTC	CASSEGLAGAPMYYEQYF
TRBV25-1	TRBJ1-2	few	NA	TGTGCCAGCAGTGAACAGTTACCCGGGGTGTCGGGGGACTATGGCTACACCTTC	CASSEQLPGVSGDYGYTF
TRBV11-1	TRBJ2-5	NA	NA	TGTGCCAGTAGCTTCGCCTTTGGGGTAAAAGAGACCCAGTACTTC	CASSFAFGVKETQYF
TRBV5-4	TRBJ2-1	many	TRBD1	TGTGCCAGCAGCTCCCGCGACAGGGGAAATGGGTTTGAGCAGTTCTTC	CASSSRDRGNGFEQFF
TRBV15	TRBJ2-3	many	NA	TGTGCCACCAGCAGAGTACGGGGGAGTGATGATACGCAGTATTTT	CATSRVRGSDDTQYF
TRBV20-1	TRBJ1-2	NA	NA	TGCAGCGTTCGGACATCCTATGGCTACACCTTC	CSVRTSYGYTF
TRBV28	TRBJ1-2	many	TRBD1	TGTGCCAGCTTCTACCTACAGGGGGTAAACTATGGCTACACCTTC	CASFYLQGVNYGYTF
TRBV10-3	TRBJ2-1	NA	NA	TGTGCCATCAGTGGGGGAAGCGGCCACGCGGATGAGCAGTTCTTC	CAISGGSGHADEQFF
TRBV9	TRBJ2-1	few	NA	TGTGCCAGCAGCGACGGACAGCTCAATGAGCAGTTCTTC	CASSDGQLNEQFF
TRBV11-2	TRBJ1-1	many	TRBD1	TGTGCCAGCAGCCGCAGGGGGCTGGGGAACACTGAAGCTTTCTTT	CASSRRGLGNTEAFF
TRBV24-1	TRBJ2-1	few	TRBD1	TGTGCCACCAGTGGTGCCGGGACAGGGGTATCCTACAATGAGCAGTTCTTC	CATSGAGTGVSYNEQFF
TRBV18	TRBJ2-7	few	TRBD2	TGTGCCAGCTCCGGGACTAGCGGCCCTTCCTACGAGCAGTACTTC	CASSGTSGPSYEQYF
TRBV6-1	TRBJ2-1	many	TRBD2	TGTGCCAGCAGTCTCCCCGGGGAACACGTGGCAGGACTAGCCTCCTACAATGAGCAGTTCTTC	CASSLPGEHVAGLASYNEQFF
TRBV2	TRBJ2-3	many	TRBD1	TGTGCCAGCATTCCACAGGGGTCCACAGATACGCAGTATTTT	CASIPQGSTDTQYF
TRBV6-1	TRBJ2-7	many	NA	TGTGCCAGCACTGAAGGGTCTTACGAGCAGTACTTC	CASTEGSYEQYF
TRBV10-3	TRBJ2-7	NA	TRBD1	TGTGCCATCAGCCGGACAGGGGAGGACTACGAGCAGTACTTC	CAISRTGEDYEQYF
TRBV30	TRBJ1-2	many	NA	TGTGCCTGGAGTGTAGGGGCCGGCTACACCTTC	CAWSVGAGYTF
TRBV4-2	TRBJ1-4	NA	NA	TGTGCCAGCAGCCAAGAAGGGGCAGGGAATGAAAAACTGTTTTTT	CASSQEGAGNEKLFF
TRBV19	TRBJ2-1	NA	NA	TGTGCCAGTGGCCCACTAGCCCCCTTAGAACAATACAATGAGCAGTTCTTC	CASGPLAPLEQYNEQFF
TRBV29-1	TRBJ2-7	few	TRBD1	TGCAGCGCTGGGACAGGGGTATCCTACGAGCAGTACTTC	CSAGTGVSYEQYF
TRBV2	TRBJ1-5	many	NA	TGTGCCAGCAGGGGGAACAATCAGCCCCAGCATTTT	CASRGNNQPQHF
TRBV12-3/TRBV12-4	TRBJ2-5	many	TRBD2	TGTGCCAGCAGTTCCACGGGACTAGCGACCGAGACCCAGTACTTC	CASSSTGLATETQYF
TRBV27	TRBJ1-5	few	NA	TGTGCCAGCAGTTGGGGCCGGGGGACAATCAAGCCCCAGCATTTT	CASSWGRGTIKPQHF
TRBV7-9	TRBJ2-5	many	NA	TGTGCCAGCAGAGGGACGGCCCTTCAGAAGGAACATATGGAGACCCAGTACTTC	CASRGTALQKEHMETQYF
TRBV12-3/TRBV12-4	TRBJ2-1	few	TRBD2	TGTGCCACGGCGGGAGGCCGAGGGAATGAGCAGTTCTTC	CATAGGRGNEQFF
TRBV18	TRBJ1-2	many	NA	TGTGCCAGCTCACCAGTCTCCCACGACCGGATGGGAGGCTACACCTTC	CASSPVSHDRMGGYTF
TRBV3-1	TRBJ2-3	NA	NA	TGTGCCAGCAGCCCGGGCGGGACGAGCACAGATACGCAGTATTTT	CASSPGGTSTDTQYF
TRBV2	TRBJ1-2	NA	NA	TGTGCCAGCAGTTATTTGGCGATGGAAAACTATGGCTACACCTTC	CASSYLAMENYGYTF
TRBV19	TRBJ1-5	NA	NA	TGTGCCAGTAGTATAAACCAACGGCAGCTAAATCAGCCCCAGCATTTT	CASSINQRQLNQPQHF
TRBV5-1	TRBJ2-1	many	NA	TGCGCCAGCAGCGAGTGGAGCTCCTACAATGAGCAGTTCTTC	CASSEWSSYNEQFF
TRBV12-3/TRBV12-4	TRBJ2-7	many	TRBD2	TGTGCCAGCAGCCCGGGACTAGCGGGAGTGGGCGAGCAGTACTTC	CASSPGLAGVGEQYF
TRBV5-6	TRBJ2-5	few	TRBD2	TGTGCCAGCAGCGCTTTAGGAGCGGGAGGAGAGACCCAGTACTTC	CASSALGAGGETQYF
TRBV30	TRBJ2-1	many	TRBD2	TGTGCCTGGAGTGAGCCTAGACTAGCGGGTAACTTC	CAWSEPRLAGNF
TRBV20-1	TRBJ1-5	few	NA	TGCAGTGCCTTGGACCTGGGCAATCAGCCCCAGCATTTT	CSALDLGNQPQHF
TRBV20-1	TRBJ2-2	NA	TRBD2	TGCAGTGCTAGACTAGCGGGATACGGGGAGCTGTTTTTT	CSARLAGYGELFF
TRBV7-2	TRBJ1-2	many	TRBD1	TGTGCCAGCAGCGGGGACAGGGACTATGGCTACACCTTC	CASSGDRDYGYTF
TRBV27	TRBJ1-2	few	NA	TGTGCCAGCAGCCCTGGCTTCGACAGCGCGTCCTATGGCTACACCTTC	CASSPGFDSASYGYTF
TRBV19	TRBJ1-5	NA	TRBD1	TGTGCCAGTAGTATACTTCGACAGGGGGTTCAGCCCCAGCATTTT	CASSILRQGVQPQHF
TRBV10-2	TRBJ2-2	NA	NA	TGCGCCAGGGGGACCGGGACGGTCCCCGGGGAGCTGTTTTTT	CARGTGTVPGELFF
TRBV2	TRBJ2-7	many	NA	TGTGCCAGCAGTGAATATCAGGACGCCTACGAGCAGTACTTC	CASSEYQDAYEQYF
TRBV27	TRBJ2-3	few	TRBD2	TGTGCCAGCAGTTTCTCCAGCGGGGGGGGTCGTGCGCAGTATTTT	CASSFSSGGGRAQYF
TRBV9	TRBJ2-1	many	NA	TGTGCCAGCAGCGTCCGACGACAGCTCAATGAGCAGTTCTTC	CASSVRRQLNEQFF
TRBV12-3/TRBV12-4	TRBJ1-5	many	NA	TGTGCCAGCAGTGCTGGGTCCGTTAGTAATCAGCCCCAGCATTTT	CASSAGSVSNQPQHF